This T cell receptor (beta chain) is from a study of blood T cell repertoires in COVID-19. Study background: Specimens from acute and convalescent COVID-19 originated in the United States, Italy and Spain. PBMCs, B-cell-depleted T cells, or T cells provided the cDNA or gDNA that made up the material.

Germline CDR1 is LGHNA and CDR2 is YNFKEQ. Trimming took 2 bases from V and 9 from J; bases not matched to a gene: 9. The CDR3 contains 16 residues. Methods used by the authors: Amplification from reference gene primers served as the basis for estimated nucleated cell counts. The assay was immunoSEQ multiplex PCR, and TCRdb's table has in-frame clones only and misses some. From that table come the V and J calls and clone size; the DNA was used to work out D and trimming. The repertoire has around 250,000 clones, roughly 84% of them found once; the top ten carry over 1.5%. Sample: peripheral blood. This sequence originates from a woman aged 40 to 49 who had recovered from COVID-19. The chain has TRBV4-2 and TRBJ2-1; TRBD2 matches 11 bases. This CDR3 reads CASSQMGGTSGGEQFF. As DNA, the CDR3 is TGTGCCAGCAGCCAAATGGGGGGGACTAGCGGAGGTGAGCAGTTCTTC.